The 20 T cell receptor beta chains in this list originate from one sample, sequenced in a study of OX40 agonist ivuxolimab in advanced cancers. The data were produced by immunoSEQ multiplex PCR, yet TCRdb's version contains in-frame clones alone and is incomplete. The repertoire holds roughly 32,000 clones, with around 81% as singletons. The sample in question was CD4+ or CD8+ T cells sorted from blood, obtained in a trial of the OX40 agonist ivuxolimab. The receptors originated from an adult with an advanced solid tumor such as melanoma, head and neck, liver or kidney cancer.

The chain is built from TRBV27 and TRBJ2-7, with D perhaps being TRBD1 or TRBD2 (6 bases each). V was clipped by 2 bases and J by 3 bases, with 14 bases between them. Per germline, CDR1 MNHEY and CDR2 SMNVEV (reference sequence). The CDR3 has 15 residues. CDR3: CASSLNRGPNYEQYF. The CDR3 DNA follows: TGTGCCAGCAGTTTAAACCGGGGGCCCAACTACGAGCAGTACTTC.

V gene TRBV29-1 combines with J gene TRBJ2-5; 9 bases match TRBD2. Germline V CDR1 and CDR2: SQVTM, ANQGSEA. The trim removed 7 bases at V and 5 bases at J, leaving 5 bases unmatched. The CDR3 loop spans 12 amino acids. The CDR3 nucleotides read TGCAGCGCTAGCGGGGATGGGGAGACCCAGTACTTC. Amino acid sequence: CSASGDGETQYF.

This clone was detected a few times. This rearrangement joins TRBV2 to TRBJ1-5; perhaps TRBD1 as D (5 bases). Trimming removed 5 bases at V and 4 bases at J, with 9 bases between. CDR3 size: 13 residues. Germline lookup yields CDR1 SNHLY and CDR2 FYNNEI. The CDR3 loop is CASSRDGNQPQHF. The CDR3 coding sequence is TGTGCCAGCAGTCGGGACGGAAATCAGCCCCAGCATTTT. Variable domain in full (rest from reference TRBV2 and TRBJ1-5): EPEVTQTPSHQVTQMGQEVILRCVPISNHLYFYWYRQILGQKVEFLVSFYNNEISEKSEIFDDQFSVERPDGSNFTLKIRSTKLEDSAMYFCASSRDGNQPQHFGDGTRLSIL.

The rearrangement links TRBV28 to TRBJ2-7; 7 bases match TRBD2. Germline V gene lookup returns CDR1 MDHEN and CDR2 SYDVKM. Trimming cost V 10 bases and J 2 bases; bases outside gene matches: 14. This CDR3 region has 15 residues. The DNA of the CDR3 is TGTGCCACCGCGGACCCGGGACGGGGGGCCTACGAGCAGTACTTC. Its protein product is CATADPGRGAYEQYF.

The chain links TRBV6-1 to TRBJ2-5, with TRBD2 as a possible D gene (6 bases). The CDR3 loop spans 13 amino acids. The V gene's germline CDR1 is MNHNS and CDR2 SASEGT. V shed 4 bases and J shed 2 bases, with 8 bases lying between them. The CDR3 reads CASSVLAQETQYF. The DNA for the CDR3 is TGTGCCAGCAGTGTCCTAGCGCAAGAGACCCAGTACTTC.

The chain employs TRBV10-1 and TRBJ2-2, with TRBD1 matching 8 bases. The CDR3 covers 15 residues. From germline, CDR1 is WNHNN and CDR2 SYGVQD (reference sequence). V lost 7 bases and J lost 6; bases outside the gene matches: 10. In DNA form, the CDR3 reads TGCGCCAGCAACGGGGGACAGGAAAATGCCGGGGAGCTGTTTTTT. This translates into CASNGGQENAGELFF.

This clone was observed once. The V and J genes are TRBV7-2 and TRBJ1-4; D is ambiguous. The CDR3 is 14 amino acids. Trimming shortened V by 5 bases and J by 7 bases, and 14 bases separated the two germline ends. CDR1 is SGHTA, CDR2 FQGNSA, per germline. In DNA form, the CDR3 reads TGTGCCAGCAGCGTAACGGGTACTCTTGAAAAACTGTTTTTT. It specifies CASSVTGTLEKLFF.

The J gene is TRBJ2-1, the V gene TRBV5-4; TRBD2 matches at 9 bases. After removal of 4 bases from V and 4 bases from J, the junction contained 9 bases not matched to a gene. The CDR3 extends over 16 amino acids. The germline CDR1 and CDR2 sequences are SGHNT and YYREEE (reference sequence). The CDR3 spells CASSGSSAGGYNEQFF. CDR3 bases: TGTGCCAGCAGCGGATCGTCAGCGGGAGGATACAATGAGCAGTTCTTC. The whole variable domain, filled in from reference TRBV5-4 and TRBJ2-1, reads ETGVTQSPTHLIKTRGQQVTLRCSSQSGHNTVSWYQQALGQGPQFIFQYYREEENGRGNFPPRFSGLQFPNYSSELNVNALELDDSALYLCASSGSSAGGYNEQFFGPGTRLTVL.

In its sample, this clone was seen once. The chain couples TRBV19 to TRBJ2-1; TRBD2 agrees at 8 bases. The CDR3 consists of 16 residues. Per the germline V gene, CDR1 is LNHDA and CDR2 is SQIVND (reference sequence). Trimming cost V 4 bases and J 0 bases; bases outside gene matches: 5. This chain's CDR3 is CASSTGSGVSYNEQFF. The DNA for the CDR3 is TGTGCCAGTAGTACTGGTAGCGGGGTCTCCTACAATGAGCAGTTCTTC.

The genes are TRBV18 and TRBJ2-7, with no clear D. V was shortened by 4 bases and J by 0 bases, with 10 bases between the two germline ends. Germline assignment: CDR1 KGHSH and CDR2 LQKENI. The CDR3 has 14 amino acids. In DNA, the CDR3 is TGTGCCAGCTCACGGGCCGGTAGCTCCTACGAGCAGTACTTC. Its protein is CASSRAGSSYEQYF.

This clone was counted between two and nine times. The sample contains more than one DNA sequence encoding this CDR3. The chain uses TRBV28 and TRBJ2-1, with D perhaps matching TRBD2 (7 bases). Trimming took off 1 base at V and 2 bases at J, with 9 bases between the two ends. This CDR3 has 15 amino acids. Per germline, CDR1 MDHEN and CDR2 SYDVKM. The CDR3 region has the DNA TGTGCCAGCAGTTTATTCGGGGGGCCCTACAATGAGCAGTTCTTC. It encodes CASSLFGGPYNEQFF.

CDR3 protein: CASSPGHPNSGNTIYF. In DNA form, the CDR3 reads TGCGCCAGCAGCCCGGGACACCCCAACTCTGGAAACACCATATATTTT. The V call is TRBV5-1, the J call TRBJ1-3; the D gene is possibly TRBD1 (6 bases). V lost 4 bases and J 0 bases, leaving 14 bases between the germline ends. CDR3 size: 16 residues. Germline loops: CDR1 SGHRS, CDR2 YFSETQ.

This chain uses TRBV4-1 with TRBJ2-5; no clear D gene. The CDR3 is 15 amino acids. V dropped 3 bases and J dropped 11 bases, with 22 bases sitting between them. In germline, CDR1 is MGHRA, CDR2 YSYEKL. In nucleotides, the CDR3 is TGCGCCAGCAGCCACCCCTCGAGTCAGGTGGAAGAGCAGTACTTC. Translating gives CASSHPSSQVEEQYF.

V gene TRBV6-6 combines with J gene TRBJ1-2; no firm D call. This CDR3 region has 14 residues. The V gene lost 7 bases and the J gene lost 4 bases, with 16 bases spanning the gap. The V gene's germline CDR1 is MNHNY and CDR2 SVGAGI (reference sequence). The CDR3, as DNA: TGTGCCAGCATTAGTGGAGTCTCAACCTATGGCTACACCTTC. Encoded protein: CASISGVSTYGYTF.

The rearrangement uses TRBV30 and TRBJ2-7, with D tentatively TRBD2 (5 bases). Trimming pared 4 bases from V and 4 bases from J, leaving 14 bases between. Germline CDR1 reads GTSNPN; CDR2 reads SVGIG (reference sequence). The CDR3 contains 13 residues. CDR3 amino acids: CAWTWVTGYEQYF. In nucleotides, the CDR3 is TGTGCCTGGACCTGGGTCACGGGGTACGAGCAGTACTTC. The variable domain in full, with the rest retrieved from reference TRBV30 and TRBJ2-7, is SQTIHQWPATLVQPVGSPLSLECTVEGTSNPNLYWYRQAAGRGLQLLFYSVGIGQISSEVPQNLSASRPQDRQFILSSKKLLLSDSGFYLCAWTWVTGYEQYFGPGTRLTVT.

V is TRBV28 and J is TRBJ1-3; 7 nucleotides match TRBD1. Trimming at V came to 7 bases and at J to 2 bases, leaving 5 bases not matched to a gene. This CDR3 has 14 residues. Germline CDR1 reads MDHEN; CDR2 reads SYDVKM. CDR3 DNA: TGTGCCAGCACCTTGACAGGGACTGGAAACACCATATATTTT. It yields the protein CASTLTGTGNTIYF. Variable domain in full (rest from reference TRBV28 and TRBJ1-3): DVKVTQSSRYLVKRTGEKVFLECVQDMDHENMFWYRQDPGLGLRLIYFSYDVKMKEKGDIPEGYSVSREKKERFSLILESASTNQTSMYLCASTLTGTGNTIYFGEGSWLTVV.

The chain links TRBV19 to TRBJ1-6, with a weak D call TRBD1 (5 bases). CDR1 is LNHDA, CDR2 SQIVND, per germline (reference sequence). The CDR3 has 14 residues. Trimming removed 3 bases from V and 7 bases from J, with 10 bases in between. The CDR3 nucleotides are TGTGCCAGTAGTATGGCCAGGGTAAATTCACCCCTCCACTTT. Translating it yields CASSMARVNSPLHF.

This rearrangement joins TRBV4-1 to TRBJ2-3; perhaps TRBD2 as D (7 bases). The CDR3 consists of 17 residues. Germline V gene data show CDR1 as MGHRA and CDR2 as YSYEKL. V was pared by 4 bases and J by 4 bases, with 21 bases between. The CDR3 sequence is CASSPLGDTGGADTQYF. DNA of the CDR3: TGCGCCAGCAGCCCCCTGGGGGACACGGGAGGTGCAGATACGCAGTATTTT.

This chain's CDR3 is CASSFVDRGWTGELFF. CDR3 DNA sequence: TGTGCCAGCAGCTTCGTGGACAGGGGATGGACCGGGGAGCTGTTTTTT. This chain uses TRBV5-6 with TRBJ2-2, with 9 bases identical to TRBD1. Germline V gives CDR1 SGHDT, CDR2 YYEEEE. Trimming removed 2 bases from V and 5 bases from J; junction bases left unmatched: 7. CDR3 length: 16 residues.

CDR3 coding DNA: TGTGCCAGCTCACCCGCGGAGGGGGGCTATGGCTACACCTTC. Translation: CASSPAEGGYGYTF. The chain uses TRBV18 and TRBJ1-2, with a possible D match to TRBD1 (6 bases). The CDR3 is 14 amino acids. CDR1 is KGHSH and CDR2 is LQKENI in the germline V gene. Trimming left V 3 bases short and J 4 bases short, with 12 bases between.